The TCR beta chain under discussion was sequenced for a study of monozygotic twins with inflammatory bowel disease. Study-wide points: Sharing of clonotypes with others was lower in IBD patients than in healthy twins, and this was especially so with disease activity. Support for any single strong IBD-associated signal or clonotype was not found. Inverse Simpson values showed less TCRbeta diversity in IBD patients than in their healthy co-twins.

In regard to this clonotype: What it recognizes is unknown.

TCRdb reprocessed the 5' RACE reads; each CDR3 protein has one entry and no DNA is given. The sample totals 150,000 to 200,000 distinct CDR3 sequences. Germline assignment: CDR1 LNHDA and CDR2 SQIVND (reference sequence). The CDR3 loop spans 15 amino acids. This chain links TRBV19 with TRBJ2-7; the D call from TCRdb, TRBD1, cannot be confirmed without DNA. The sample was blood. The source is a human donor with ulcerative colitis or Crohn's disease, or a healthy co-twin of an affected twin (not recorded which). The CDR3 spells CASSVSGQGSYEQYF.